The 19 T cell receptor beta chains reported below all come from one sample, sequenced in a study of monozygotic twins with inflammatory bowel disease. One entry per CDR3 protein, without DNA, is what TCRdb gives after re-calling the 5' RACE reads. The sample has about 210,000 distinct CDR3 sequences; the top ten hold less than 2%. Sequencing was performed on blood. The receptor set was obtained from a human donor with ulcerative colitis or Crohn's disease, or a healthy co-twin of an affected twin (not recorded which).

The chain is built from TRBV18 and TRBJ1-1; TCRdb returns TRBD1, unconfirmable since there is no DNA. The CDR3 runs to 14 residues. Germline lookup yields CDR1 KGHSH and CDR2 LQKENI. The CDR3 sequence is CASSLTGQNTEAFF.

V usage is TRBV20-1 and J usage is TRBJ1-3; the TRBD1 assignment by TCRdb is unverifiable without DNA. CDR1 is DFQATT and CDR2 is SNEGSKA in the germline V gene (reference sequence). The CDR3 covers 14 residues. This chain's CDR3 is CSAPDRVAGNTIYF.

The chain couples TRBV5-1 to TRBJ2-6; TCRdb gives TRBD2 as the D gene, but with no DNA this cannot be confirmed. The CDR3 covers 17 residues. Germline V gene data show CDR1 as SGHRS and CDR2 as YFSETQ. Here the CDR3 reads CASSSTSGEAGANVLTF.

The chain recombines TRBV10-3 with TRBJ2-7; the TRBD1 assignment by TCRdb is unverifiable without DNA. The CDR3 has 15 amino acids. Per the germline V gene, CDR1 is ENHRY and CDR2 is SYGVKD. The CDR3 sequence: CAIREGQGLVYEQYF.

This chain connects TRBV29-1 to TRBJ2-5. Germline CDR1 and CDR2: SQVTM and ANQGSEA. The CDR3 is 12 residues long. CDR3 sequence reads: CSYLGLQETQYF.

The chain couples TRBV4-1 to TRBJ2-7; there is no DNA to check the TCRdb D call of TRBD1. From germline, CDR1 is MGHRA and CDR2 YSYEKL. The CDR3 runs 16 residues. CDR3 residues: CASSQFARQGRYEQYF.

The chain has TRBV9 and TRBJ1-1; the TRBD1 assignment by TCRdb is unverifiable without DNA. Germline CDR1 and CDR2: SGDLS and YYNGEE. The CDR3 has 14 residues. This CDR3 is CASSVGGAGTEAFF.

The chain has TRBV27 and TRBJ2-1; TCRdb selects TRBD2, and the lack of DNA leaves this call unchecked. Germline V gene sequence: CDR1 MNHEY, CDR2 SMNVEV (reference sequence). The CDR3 spans 16 residues. CDR3 residues: CATQRPGLADHNEQFF.

This chain uses TRBV7-9 with TRBJ1-1; lacking DNA, the TRBD1 call made by TCRdb goes unchecked. CDR3 length equals 14 residues. Germline CDR1 is SEHNR and CDR2 is FQNEAQ (reference sequence). The CDR3 sequence is CASSAQGRTTEAFF.

The CDR3 reads CASSLVNANTGELFF. This chain connects TRBV5-1 to TRBJ2-2. The CDR3 spans 15 residues. Germline V gene lookup returns CDR1 SGHRS and CDR2 YFSETQ.

V usage is TRBV13 and J usage is TRBJ2-7; TCRdb picks TRBD2, but there is no DNA to check that call. CDR3 length equals 17 residues. The germline gives CDR1 PRHDT, CDR2 FYEKMQ (reference sequence). CDR3 sequence: CASSTRLAGGRLYEQYF.

The chain joins TRBV5-1 to TRBJ2-5; without DNA, the TCRdb call of TRBD1 cannot be checked. Germline V gene lookup returns CDR1 SGHRS and CDR2 YFSETQ. This CDR3 contains 15 residues. The CDR3 sequence: CASSLVGDDRETQYF.

The chain recombines TRBV6-5 with TRBJ1-3. CDR1 MNHEY and CDR2 SVGAGI come from the germline V gene. The CDR3 consists of 12 residues. This CDR3 is CASSPRGNTIYF.

The chain recombines TRBV6-2 or TRBV6-3 with TRBJ1-2. CDR3 size: 14 residues. The germline gives CDR1 MNHEY, CDR2 SVGEGT. CDR3 residues: CASTFKEGNYGYTF.

The V and J genes are TRBV12-3 or TRBV12-4 and TRBJ2-1; TCRdb proposes TRBD1, but this gene call is untestable without DNA. The CDR3 consists of 17 residues. The chain's CDR3 is CASSGTWTGNSYNEQFF.

The chain has TRBV12-3 or TRBV12-4 and TRBJ1-2; TCRdb's D gene call, TRBD1, goes unchecked for lack of DNA. There are 12 residues in the CDR3. CDR3 sequence: CATGAPGYGYTF.

The gene calls are TRBV6-1 and TRBJ1-2; as DNA is missing, the TRBD1 call by TCRdb cannot be tested. Germline lookup yields CDR1 MNHNS and CDR2 SASEGT. This CDR3 contains 14 residues. The CDR3 here is CASSTGSHQLGYTF.

The chain employs TRBV5-1 and TRBJ1-5; the D gene TCRdb calls, TRBD1, cannot be checked with no DNA. CDR3 length equals 18 residues. Germline V lookup: CDR1 SGHRS, CDR2 YFSETQ. The CDR3 reads CASSYRDRGWDSNQPQHF.

The chain employs TRBV20-1 and TRBJ1-1; TCRdb gives TRBD1 as the D gene, but with no DNA this cannot be confirmed. The V gene's germline CDR1 is DFQATT and CDR2 SNEGSKA (reference sequence). The CDR3 is made up of 12 amino acids. This chain's CDR3 is CSASTGGVEAFF.